Detailed here is one T cell receptor beta chain. The antigen remains undetermined. Selected positively for CCR7 and CD45RO-negative, naive CD8 cells excluded terminally differentiated effector memory CD45RA+ cells. These data belong to a study of shared clonotypes between healthy human individuals. Overall study context: Samples came from a couple of female and three male donors aged 18 to 49. CD8 memory received one plate per donor, CD8 naive two, CD4 memory three and CD4 naive three. Study-level findings and limits: Around 5% of naive CD4 clonotypes were common to a handful of donors.

The CDR3 runs to 17 residues. Germline-derived CDR1 and CDR2 are LGHNA and YSLEER. Trimming cost V 0 bases and J 7 bases, with 18 bases left between them. Measured with immunoSEQ multiplex PCR; TCRdb has only the in-frame clones, and not every one. The table records around 2,000,000 clones, about 92% of them present only once. This TCR derives from a man aged 18 to 30 in good health. Some clones in this sample may be carry-over from other donors' samples. Sample: naive CD8+ T cells from PBMCs. The chain is built from TRBV4-3 and TRBJ1-4; possibly TRBD1 for D (5 bases). The CDR3 here is CASSQEVHGGVFEKLFF. The DNA for the CDR3 is TGCGCCAGCAGCCAAGAAGTTCACGGAGGGGTGTTTGAAAAACTGTTTTTT.